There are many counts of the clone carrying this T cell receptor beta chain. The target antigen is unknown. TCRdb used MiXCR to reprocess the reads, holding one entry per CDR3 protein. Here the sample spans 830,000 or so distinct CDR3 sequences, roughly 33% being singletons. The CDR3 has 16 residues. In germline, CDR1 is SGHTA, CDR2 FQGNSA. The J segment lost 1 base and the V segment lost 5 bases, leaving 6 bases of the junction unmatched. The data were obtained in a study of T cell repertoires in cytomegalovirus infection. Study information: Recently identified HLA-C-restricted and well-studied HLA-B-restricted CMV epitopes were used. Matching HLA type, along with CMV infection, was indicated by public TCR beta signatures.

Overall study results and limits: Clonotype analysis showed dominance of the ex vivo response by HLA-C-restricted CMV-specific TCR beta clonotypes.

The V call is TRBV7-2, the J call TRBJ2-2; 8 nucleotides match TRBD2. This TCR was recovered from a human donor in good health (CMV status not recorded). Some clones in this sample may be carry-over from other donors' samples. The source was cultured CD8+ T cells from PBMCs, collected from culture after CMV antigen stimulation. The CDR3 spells CASSPTGGGNTGELFF. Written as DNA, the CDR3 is TGTGCCAGCAGCCCTACCGGGGGGGGGAACACCGGGGAGCTGTTTTTT. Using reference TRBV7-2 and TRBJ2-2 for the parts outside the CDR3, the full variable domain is GAGVSQSPSNKVTEKGKDVELRCDPISGHTALYWYRQSLGQGLEFLIYFQGNSAPDKSGLPSDRFSAERTGGSVSTLTIQRTQQEDSAVYLCASSPTGGGNTGELFFGEGSRLTVL.